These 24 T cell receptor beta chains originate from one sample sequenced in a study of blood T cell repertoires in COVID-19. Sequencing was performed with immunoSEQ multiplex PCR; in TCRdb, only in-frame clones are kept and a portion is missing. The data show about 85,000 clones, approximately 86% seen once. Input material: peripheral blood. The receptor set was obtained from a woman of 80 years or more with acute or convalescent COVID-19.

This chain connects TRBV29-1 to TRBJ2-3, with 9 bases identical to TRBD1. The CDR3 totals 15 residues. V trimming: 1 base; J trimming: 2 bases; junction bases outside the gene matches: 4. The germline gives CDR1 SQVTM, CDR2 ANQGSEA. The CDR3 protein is CSVEGGQGNTDTQYF. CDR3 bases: TGCAGCGTTGAAGGGGGACAGGGAAACACAGATACGCAGTATTTT.

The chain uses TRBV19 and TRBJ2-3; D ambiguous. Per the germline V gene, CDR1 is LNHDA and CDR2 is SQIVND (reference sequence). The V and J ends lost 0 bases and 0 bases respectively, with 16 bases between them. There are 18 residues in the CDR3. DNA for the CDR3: TGTGCCAGTAGTATAGATGTACGAGAAACCACTAGCACAGATACGCAGTATTTT. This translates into CASSIDVRETTSTDTQYF.

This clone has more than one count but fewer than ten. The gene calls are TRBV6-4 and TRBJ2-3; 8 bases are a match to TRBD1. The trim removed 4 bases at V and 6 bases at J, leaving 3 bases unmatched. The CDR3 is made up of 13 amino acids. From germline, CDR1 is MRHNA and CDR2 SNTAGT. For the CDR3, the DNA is TGTGCCAGCAGTGTGGACAGGGCGGATACGCAGTATTTT. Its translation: CASSVDRADTQYF.

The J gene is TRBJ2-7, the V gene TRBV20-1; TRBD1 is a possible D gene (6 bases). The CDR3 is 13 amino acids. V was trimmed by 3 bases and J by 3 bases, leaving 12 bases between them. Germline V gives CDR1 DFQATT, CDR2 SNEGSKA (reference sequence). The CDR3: CSASRDTGYEQYF. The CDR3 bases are TGCAGTGCTAGTCGGGACACGGGCTACGAGCAGTACTTC.

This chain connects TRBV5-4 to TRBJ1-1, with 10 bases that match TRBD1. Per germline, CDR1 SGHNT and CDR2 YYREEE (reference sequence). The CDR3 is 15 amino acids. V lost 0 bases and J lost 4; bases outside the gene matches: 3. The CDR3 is CASSLGQGAGTEAFF. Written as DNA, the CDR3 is TGTGCCAGCAGCTTGGGACAGGGGGCGGGCACTGAAGCTTTCTTT. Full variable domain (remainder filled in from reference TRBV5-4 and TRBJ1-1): ETGVTQSPTHLIKTRGQQVTLRCSSQSGHNTVSWYQQALGQGPQFIFQYYREEENGRGNFPPRFSGLQFPNYSSELNVNALELDDSALYLCASSLGQGAGTEAFFGQGTRLTVV.

The CDR3 nucleotides read TGTGCCAGCAGCCCCCACTACCCTAACTATGGCTACACCTTC. It is translated as CASSPHYPNYGYTF. The chain has TRBV13 and TRBJ1-2; D is undetermined. Trimming left V 5 bases short and J 0 bases short, with 10 bases between. Germline V CDR1 and CDR2: PRHDT, FYEKMQ (reference sequence). The CDR3 spans 14 residues.

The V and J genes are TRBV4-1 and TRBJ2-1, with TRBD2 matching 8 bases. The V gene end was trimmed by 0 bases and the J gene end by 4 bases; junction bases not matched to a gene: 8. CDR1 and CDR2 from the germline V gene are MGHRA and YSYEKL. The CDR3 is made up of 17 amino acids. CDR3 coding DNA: TGCGCCAGCAGCCAAGATCGGGAGGGGGGTCGTTACAATGAGCAGTTCTTC. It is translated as CASSQDREGGRYNEQFF.

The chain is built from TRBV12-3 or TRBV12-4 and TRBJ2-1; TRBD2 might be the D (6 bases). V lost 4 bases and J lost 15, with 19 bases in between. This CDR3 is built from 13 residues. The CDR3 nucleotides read TGTGCCAGCAGTTCTACCGGGACTTCCTATCCGTTCTTC. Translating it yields CASSSTGTSYPFF.

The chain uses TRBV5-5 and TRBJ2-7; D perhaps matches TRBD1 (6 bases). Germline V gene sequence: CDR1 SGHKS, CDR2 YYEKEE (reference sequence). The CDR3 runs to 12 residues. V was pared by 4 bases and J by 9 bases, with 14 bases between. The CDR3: CASSTGLGGQYF. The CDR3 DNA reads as TGTGCCAGCAGCACAGGGTTAGGCGGGCAGTACTTC.

CDR3 sequence (DNA): TGTGCCAGCAGCCCACCAAGGGGCGGGAGGGCCCCCGGGGAGCTGTTTTTT. Residues: CASSPPRGGRAPGELFF. The V gene is TRBV7-2, the J gene TRBJ2-2, with 9 bases fitting TRBD2. CDR3 length equals 17 residues. Unmatched junction bases numbered 13, after V lost 5 bases and J lost 6 bases. Germline CDR1 and CDR2: SGHTA and FQGNSA.

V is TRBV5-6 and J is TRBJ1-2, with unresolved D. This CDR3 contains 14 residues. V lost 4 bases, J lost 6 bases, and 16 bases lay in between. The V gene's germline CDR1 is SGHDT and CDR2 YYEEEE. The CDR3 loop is CASSLGINYHGYTF. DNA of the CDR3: TGTGCCAGCAGCCTGGGCATCAACTATCATGGCTACACCTTC.

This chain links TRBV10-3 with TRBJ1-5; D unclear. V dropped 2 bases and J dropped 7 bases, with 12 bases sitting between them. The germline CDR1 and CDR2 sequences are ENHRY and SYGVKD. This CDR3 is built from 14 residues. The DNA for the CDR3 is TGTGCCATCAGTGAGAGGGTGGGAGAACAGCCCCAGCATTTT. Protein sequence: CAISERVGEQPQHF.

The CDR3 is CASSLPGTRGEKLFF. Written as DNA, the CDR3 is TGTGCCAGCAGCCTCCCCGGGACAAGAGGCGAAAAACTGTTTTTT. J is TRBJ1-4 and V is TRBV2, with D possibly matching TRBD1 (6 bases). Germline lookup yields CDR1 SNHLY and CDR2 FYNNEI. This CDR3 has 15 amino acids. Trimming removed 6 bases at V and 8 bases at J, with 19 bases between.

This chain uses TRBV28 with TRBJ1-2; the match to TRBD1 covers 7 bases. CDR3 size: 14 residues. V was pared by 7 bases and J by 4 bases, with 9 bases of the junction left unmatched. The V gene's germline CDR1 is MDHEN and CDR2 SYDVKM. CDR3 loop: CASNPGTETYGYTF. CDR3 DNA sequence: TGTGCCAGCAATCCCGGGACAGAGACCTATGGCTACACCTTC.

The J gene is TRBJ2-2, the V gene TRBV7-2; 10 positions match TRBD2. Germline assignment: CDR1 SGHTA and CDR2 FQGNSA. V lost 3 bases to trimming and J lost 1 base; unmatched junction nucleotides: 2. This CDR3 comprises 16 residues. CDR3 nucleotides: TGTGCCAGCAGCTTGCTAGCGGGGGAGAACACCGGGGAGCTGTTTTTT. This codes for CASSLLAGENTGELFF.

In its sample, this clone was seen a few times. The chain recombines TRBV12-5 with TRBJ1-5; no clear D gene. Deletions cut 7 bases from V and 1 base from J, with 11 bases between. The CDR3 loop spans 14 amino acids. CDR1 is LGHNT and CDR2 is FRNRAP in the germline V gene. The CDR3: CASVFGESNQPQHF. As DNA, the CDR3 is TGTGCTAGTGTTTTCGGGGAGAGCAATCAGCCCCAGCATTTT.

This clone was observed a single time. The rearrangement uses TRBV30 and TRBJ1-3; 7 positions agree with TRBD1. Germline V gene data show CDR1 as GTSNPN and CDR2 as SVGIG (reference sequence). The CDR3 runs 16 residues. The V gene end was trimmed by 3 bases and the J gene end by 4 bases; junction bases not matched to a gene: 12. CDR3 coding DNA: TGTGCCTGGAGCAGGGGGGACGTTAGGGCCGGAAACACCATATATTTT. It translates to CAWSRGDVRAGNTIYF.

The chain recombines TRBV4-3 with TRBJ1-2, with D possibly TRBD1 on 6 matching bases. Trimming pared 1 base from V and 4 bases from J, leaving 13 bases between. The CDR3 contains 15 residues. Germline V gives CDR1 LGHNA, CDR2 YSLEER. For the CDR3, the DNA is TGCGCCAGCAGCCAAGCGCGGGGGGCAATCTATGGCTACACCTTC. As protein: CASSQARGAIYGYTF.

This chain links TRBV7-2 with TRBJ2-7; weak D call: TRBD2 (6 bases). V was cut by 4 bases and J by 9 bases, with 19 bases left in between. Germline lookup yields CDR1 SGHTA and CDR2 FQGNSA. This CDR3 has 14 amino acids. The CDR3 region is CASSSGLRGDGQYF. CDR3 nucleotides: TGTGCCAGCAGCTCCGGACTACGCGGGGATGGGCAGTACTTC.

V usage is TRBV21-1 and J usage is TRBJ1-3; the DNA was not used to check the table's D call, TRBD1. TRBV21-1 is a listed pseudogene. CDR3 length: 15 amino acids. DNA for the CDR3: TGTGCCAGCAGGACCAGGGGGTTCTCTGGAAACACCATATATTTT. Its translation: CASRTRGFSGNTIYF.

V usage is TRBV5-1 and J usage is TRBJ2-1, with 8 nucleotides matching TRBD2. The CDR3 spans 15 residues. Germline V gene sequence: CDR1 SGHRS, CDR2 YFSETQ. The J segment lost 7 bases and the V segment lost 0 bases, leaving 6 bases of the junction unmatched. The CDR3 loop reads CASSLGWREENEQFF. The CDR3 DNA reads TGCGCCAGCAGCTTGGGCTGGCGGGAGGAAAATGAGCAGTTCTTC.

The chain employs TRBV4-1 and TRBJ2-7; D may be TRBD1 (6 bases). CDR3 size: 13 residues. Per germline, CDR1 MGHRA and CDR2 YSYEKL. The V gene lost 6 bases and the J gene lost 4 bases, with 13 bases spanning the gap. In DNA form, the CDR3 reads TGCGCCAGCAGTAGGGGGTTAGGGTACGAGCAGTACTTC. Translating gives CASSRGLGYEQYF.

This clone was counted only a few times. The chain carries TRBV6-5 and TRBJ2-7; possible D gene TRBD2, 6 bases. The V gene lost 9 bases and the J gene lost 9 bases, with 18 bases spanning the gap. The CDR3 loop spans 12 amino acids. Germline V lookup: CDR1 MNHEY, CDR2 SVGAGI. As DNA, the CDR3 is TGTGCCAGTCGCGGGGCGGGAAGAGTGCAGTACTTC. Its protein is CASRGAGRVQYF.

The CDR3 sequence is CASSLDITNSPLHF. The DNA of the CDR3 is TGTGCCAGCAGCTTGGACATAACTAATTCACCCCTCCACTTT. V gene TRBV7-3 combines with J gene TRBJ1-6, with a tentative D call TRBD1 (5 bases). CDR3 length: 14 amino acids. Trimming took off 3 bases at V and 6 bases at J, with 9 bases between the two ends. Germline CDR1 reads SGHTA; CDR2 reads FQGTGA.